This TCR beta chain was identified in a study of blood T cell repertoires in COVID-19. This table comes from immunoSEQ multiplex PCR, and its TCRdb copy is limited to in-frame clones, with some not included. The sample holds 95,000 to 150,000 clones, over 80% seen once. V lost 3 bases and J lost 4; bases outside the gene matches: 5. The CDR3 loop spans 14 amino acids. The germline V gene encodes CDR1 LGHNT and CDR2 FRNRAP. What was sequenced was PBMCs or T cells enriched from blood (not recorded which). V and J are TRBV12-5 and TRBJ1-1; 7 nucleotides match TRBD1. This TCR was recovered from a woman in her thirties who had recovered from COVID-19. The CDR3 DNA reads as TGTGCTAGTGGTTTCCAGGGGGAAGGCACTGAAGCTTTCTTT. Amino acids: CASGFQGEGTEAFF. Supplemented by reference TRBV12-5 and TRBJ1-1, the full variable domain reads DARVTQTPRHKVTEMGQEVTMRCQPILGHNTVFWYRQTMMQGLELLAYFRNRAPLDDSGMPKDRFSAEMPDATLATLKIQPSEPRDSAVYFCASGFQGEGTEAFFGQGTRLTVV.